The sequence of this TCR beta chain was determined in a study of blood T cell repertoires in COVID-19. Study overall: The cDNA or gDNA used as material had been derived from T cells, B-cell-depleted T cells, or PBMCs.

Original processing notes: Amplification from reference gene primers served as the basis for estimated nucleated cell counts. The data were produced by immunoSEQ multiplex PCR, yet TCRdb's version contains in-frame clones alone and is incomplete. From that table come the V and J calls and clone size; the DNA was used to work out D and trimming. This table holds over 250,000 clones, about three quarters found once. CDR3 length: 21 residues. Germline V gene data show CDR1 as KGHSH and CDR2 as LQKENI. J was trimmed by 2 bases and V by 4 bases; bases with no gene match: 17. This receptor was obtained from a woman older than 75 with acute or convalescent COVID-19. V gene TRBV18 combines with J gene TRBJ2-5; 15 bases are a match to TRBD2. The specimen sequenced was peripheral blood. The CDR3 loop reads CASSLTDGLVGLAGGQETQYF. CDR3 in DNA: TGTGCCAGCTCACTTACAGACGGACTTGTAGGACTAGCGGGAGGGCAAGAGACCCAGTACTTC.